This section outlines one T cell receptor (beta chain) sequence together with its context. Fresh peripheral blood, around 10 ml, yielded the PBMCs. This sample is part of a study of T cells in Graves' hyperthyroidism and ophthalmopathy. Germline CDR1 is MNHNS and CDR2 is SASEGT. Trimming took 6 bases from V and 0 from J, leaving 27 bases between them. The CDR3 spans 20 residues. From RNA transcripts, TCR beta CDR3 regions were amplified. Carried out on the TCR CDR3, a first-round RT-PCR used the HTBI primer set. In TCRdb, the multiplex PCR reads were re-called with MiXCR into one record per CDR3 protein. The sample lists under 650,000 distinct CDR3 sequences; roughly 17% were seen once.

Material: blood. The rearrangement joins TRBV6-1 to TRBJ1-5; a possible D gene is TRBD1 (6 bases). This sequence was found in a woman aged 30 to 39 with Graves' hyperthyroidism. The CDR3 loop reads CASSEAVGSGVFYSNQPQHF. The CDR3 nucleotides read TGTGCCAGCAGCGAGGCTGTTGGGTCAGGGGTTTTTTATAGCAATCAGCCCCAGCATTTT.